This T cell receptor (beta chain) was documented in a study of T cell repertoires in ileal Crohn's disease (dated by TCRdb to the late 2010s). In the study overall: The median duration of disease was about 7.3 years, and at the time of surgery roughly 38% of patients were active smokers. Every patient underwent surgery because of a complication, which was stricturing disease in around 61% of cases and penetrating disease in approximately 39%. Roughly half of the patients were given postoperative therapy, with ten to twelve receiving thiopurines and about 19 receiving anti-TNF agents. M0 samples consisted of biopsies taken from the inflamed part of the ileum in the surgical resection specimen. Roughly 500 nanograms of biopsy DNA per sample were submitted for commercial TCRB immunosequencing. The TCR repertoire was analysed in approximately 61 patients with Crohn's disease drawn from a prospective multicentre cohort. Running in parallel with the study was a multicentre cohort set up to find predictors of early endoscopic recurrence following ileocolonic resection. A Rutgeerts score higher than i0 was the definition used for endoscopic postoperative recurrence. A total of roughly 170 mucosal samples from 57 patients were sequenced, collected from several sites on the surgical specimen and at postoperative endoscopy.

What the work shows at the level of the full study, not this receptor alone: Only a subgroup of patients, of unstated size, had mucosal CD4 and CD8 T cells sorted and sequenced. Higher percentages of high-frequency clones at the time of surgery were linked to endoscopic recurrence, and every patient with clonality above 26.8% (18/57) had recurrence. Sorted CD8 T cells carried more high-frequency clones than CD4 T cells, suggesting mucosal expansions were mainly CD8. A significantly higher proportion of clonal expansions was observed in active smokers at surgery than in non-smokers (about 25% vs 20%, p=0.02).

Library prep was done by the immunoSEQ multiplex PCR assay. Adaptive Biotechnology amplified CDR3 regions from genomic DNA with a two-step multiplex PCR that controlled for amplification bias. Primers covering every V and J gene segment were used in the first PCR, while barcodes and Illumina adapters were added in the second PCR. CDR3 libraries were sequenced on an Illumina instrument. As for the original processing: The analysis used both the pipelines supplied by the vendor and custom analysis of the raw data in R/Bioconductor with R version 3.3.0. Clonality, which ranges from 0 to 1, was calculated as the inverse of the normalised Shannon entropy across all productive clones. High-frequency clones were defined as the share of the repertoire occupied by the top 100 clones, with only clones passing a 95% confidence test being retained. Overlap between samples was measured with the Morisita-Horn index, while repertoire diversity was measured with the Simpson index. TCRdb obtained this table from immuneACCESS and retained in-frame rearrangements with V and J assigned. These tables miss some clones; where compared with another copy, unresolved V genes account for less than half of the shortfall, and the remainder is unexplained. From that table come the V and J calls and clone size; the DNA was used to work out D and trimming. The sample includes roughly 15,000 clones, with 76% observed a single time. 4% to 5% of the sample comes from the top ten.

The sample's time point label, decoded: inflamed ileum from the surgical specimen. Adults with ileal or ileocolonic Crohn's disease and an indication for ileocolonic resection were eligible for inclusion. Whole ileal mucosal biopsies were kept frozen at -80 degrees C prior to DNA extraction. Genomic DNA was extracted from frozen whole biopsies using a TRizol-based method and was quantified with a NanoDrop 2000 spectrophotometer. The germline V gene supplies CDR1 SNHLY and CDR2 FYNNEI. Counted from cysteine to phenylalanine, this CDR3 has 11 amino acids. Only CDR3 DNA is held: 33 bases, read in frame from base 1. The V end loses 6 bases and the J end loses 10 bases, and a stretch of 12 bases separates them. On this clone itself: Which antigen it targets is not known. No qualities accompany the bases; no much larger clone lies one base away.

This chain is built from TRBV2 and TRBJ1-1; a tentative D match to TRBD1 spans 6 bases. The sample consisted of ileal tissue. This TCR was recovered from an adult with Crohn's disease. The CDR3 region has the sequence CASSGGPRAFF. The base sequence is TGTGCCAGCAGCGGGGGGCCGCGAGCTTTCTTT.